The TCR beta chain described here comes from a study of post-analysis software for immune sequencing data. General observations from the study: Normalized Chao1 diversity in multiple sclerosis patients fell significantly below that of controls. Compared with controls, patients had more of five TRBV segments, including TRBV5-6, TRBV5-1 and TRBV20-1. Co-batched samples clustered tightly together by F measure.

Unique molecular identifiers tagged the TCR beta cDNA libraries. Input amounts of roughly 0.9 to 10 million T cells were used. These gave some 500,000 cDNA molecules, so each molecule approximated one T cell. Using its own MiXCR run on the PCR reads, TCRdb lists one record per CDR3 protein. The repertoire holds about 200,000 distinct CDR3 sequences, with over 25% as singletons. As concerns this clonotype: What it recognizes is unknown. This may arise from a read error, as a much more abundant clone is one base away.

Germline lookup yields CDR1 MNHEY and CDR2 SMNVEV (reference sequence). The CDR3 extends over 13 amino acids. The receptor was isolated from a girl aged 2-17 years with multiple sclerosis. The specimen was blood. This chain links TRBV27 with TRBJ1-4; no clear D. CDR3 in DNA: TGTGCCAGCAGTTCTGCAACTAATGAAGAACTGTTTTTT. This encodes CASSSATNEELFF.